The rows below give T cell receptor beta chains drawn from one sample of a study of blood T cell repertoires in COVID-19. The data were produced by immunoSEQ multiplex PCR, yet TCRdb's version contains in-frame clones alone and is incomplete. The table shows roughly 120,000 clones, with 78% occurring only once. The sample comprised peripheral blood. The receptors derive from a man aged 65 to 85 with acute or convalescent COVID-19. CDR3s include the opening cysteine and the closing phenylalanine or tryptophan. The D gene is left open where the match is weak. Rows give clone size only sometimes, using once, few, many, or a class for an expanded clone.

J gene: TRBJ1-1
clone size: few
V gene: TRBV3-1/TRBV3-2
D gene: NA
CDR3 protein: CASSQLRRGVTEAFF
CDR3 DNA: TGTGCCAGCAGCCAATTGCGCAGGGGTGTGACTGAAGCTTTCTTT

J gene: TRBJ2-7
clone size: NA
V gene: TRBV27
D gene: NA
CDR3 protein: CASSLTSVIEGEQYF
CDR3 DNA: TGTGCCAGCAGTTTAACATCCGTTATCGAGGGCGAGCAGTACTTC

J gene: TRBJ2-3
clone size: NA
V gene: TRBV12-5
D gene: NA
CDR3 protein: CASGFFYGGPTDTQYF
CDR3 DNA: TGTGCTAGTGGTTTCTTTTACGGGGGGCCCACAGATACGCAGTATTTT

J gene: TRBJ2-3
clone size: NA
V gene: TRBV3-1/TRBV3-2
D gene: NA
CDR3 protein: CASSQDSAGGFVPDTQYF
CDR3 DNA: TGTGCCAGCAGCCAAGATAGTGCAGGGGGGTTCGTCCCGGATACGCAGTATTTT

J gene: TRBJ2-3
clone size: NA
V gene: TRBV12-3/TRBV12-4
D gene: TRBD2
CDR3 protein: CASTGGFNTQYF
CDR3 DNA: TGTGCCAGCACGGGGGGATTTAATACGCAGTATTTT

J gene: TRBJ1-1
clone size: NA
V gene: TRBV6-5
D gene: TRBD1
CDR3 protein: CASSYRGDRGLEAFF
CDR3 DNA: TGTGCCAGCAGTTACCGGGGGGACAGGGGGCTTGAAGCTTTCTTT

J gene: TRBJ1-3
clone size: NA
V gene: TRBV6-2/TRBV6-3
D gene: NA
CDR3 protein: CASSQDTVSGNTIYF
CDR3 DNA: TGTGCCAGCAGCCAAGACACCGTCTCTGGAAACACCATATATTTT

J gene: TRBJ2-3
clone size: few
V gene: TRBV3-1/TRBV3-2
D gene: NA
CDR3 protein: CASSQAGSGGPTDTQYF
CDR3 DNA: TGTGCCAGCAGCCAAGCAGGATCGGGGGGCCCCACAGATACGCAGTATTTT

J gene: TRBJ2-3
clone size: NA
V gene: TRBV19
D gene: TRBD2
CDR3 protein: CASTQRGLAYVPDTQYF
CDR3 DNA: TGTGCCAGTACCCAAAGGGGACTAGCGTACGTCCCAGATACGCAGTATTTT

J gene: TRBJ2-7
clone size: NA
V gene: TRBV4-1
D gene: NA
CDR3 protein: CASSQPLTYEQYF
CDR3 DNA: TGCGCCAGCAGCCAGCCCCTAACCTACGAGCAGTACTTC

J gene: TRBJ1-3
clone size: NA
V gene: TRBV29-1
D gene: TRBD1
CDR3 protein: CSVAHGQGSGGNTIYF
CDR3 DNA: TGCAGCGTTGCACACGGACAGGGTTCAGGTGGAAACACCATATATTTT

J gene: TRBJ1-2
clone size: NA
V gene: TRBV18
D gene: TRBD1
CDR3 protein: CASSPGQDYGYTF
CDR3 DNA: TGTGCCAGCTCACCGGGACAGGATTACGGCTACACCTTC

J gene: TRBJ1-6
clone size: NA
V gene: TRBV7-2
D gene: NA
CDR3 protein: CASSLQGDNSPLHF
CDR3 DNA: TGTGCCAGCAGCCTACAGGGTGACAATTCACCCCTCCACTTT

J gene: TRBJ2-2
clone size: NA
V gene: TRBV13
D gene: NA
CDR3 protein: CASRPPRGDTGELFF
CDR3 DNA: TGTGCCAGCAGACCTCCCAGGGGGGACACCGGGGAGCTGTTTTTT

J gene: TRBJ1-3
clone size: few
V gene: TRBV16
D gene: TRBD1
CDR3 protein: CASSQDRVSGNTIYF
CDR3 DNA: TGTGCCAGCAGCCAAGACAGGGTTTCTGGAAACACCATATATTTT

J gene: TRBJ2-2
clone size: NA
V gene: TRBV11-3
D gene: NA
CDR3 protein: CASSLGPDTGELFF
CDR3 DNA: TGTGCCAGCAGCTTAGGGCCAGACACCGGGGAGCTGTTTTTT

J gene: TRBJ2-2
clone size: NA
V gene: TRBV3-1/TRBV3-2
D gene: NA
CDR3 protein: CASSLQGSDTGELFF
CDR3 DNA: TGTGCCAGCAGCCTACAGGGATCGGACACCGGGGAGCTGTTTTTT

J gene: TRBJ1-6
clone size: NA
V gene: TRBV19
D gene: NA
CDR3 protein: CASTTFLRGGNSPLHF
CDR3 DNA: TGTGCCAGTACCACATTCCTGCGGGGGGGGAATTCACCCCTCCACTTT

J gene: TRBJ1-6
clone size: NA
V gene: TRBV4-3
D gene: NA
CDR3 protein: CASSQGRGVNSPLHF
CDR3 DNA: TGCGCCAGCAGCCAGGGTAGGGGCGTGAATTCACCCCTCCACTTT

J gene: TRBJ1-5
clone size: NA
V gene: TRBV4-2
D gene: NA
CDR3 protein: CASSQGGRNQPQHF
CDR3 DNA: TGTGCCAGCAGCCAAGGGGGGCGGAATCAGCCCCAGCATTTT

J gene: TRBJ2-3
clone size: NA
V gene: TRBV5-5
D gene: TRBD1
CDR3 protein: CASSSPRDRGTDTQYF
CDR3 DNA: TGTGCCAGCAGCTCTCCGAGGGACAGGGGGACAGATACGCAGTATTTT

J gene: TRBJ2-5
clone size: NA
V gene: TRBV5-4
D gene: NA
CDR3 protein: CASSPRVEETQYF
CDR3 DNA: TGTGCCAGCAGCCCTAGAGTGGAAGAGACCCAGTACTTC

J gene: TRBJ2-1
clone size: NA
V gene: TRBV11-2
D gene: NA
CDR3 protein: CASSLDDQGLGSNEQFF
CDR3 DNA: TGTGCCAGCAGCTTAGATGATCAGGGCCTGGGAAGCAATGAGCAGTTCTTC

J gene: TRBJ2-3
clone size: NA
V gene: TRBV7-2
D gene: NA
CDR3 protein: CASSLAGADPDTQYF
CDR3 DNA: TGTGCCAGCAGCTTAGCGGGGGCTGACCCCGATACGCAGTATTTT

J gene: TRBJ1-5
clone size: few
V gene: TRBV23-1
D gene: NA
CDR3 protein: CASSLPGLSYSNQPQHF
CDR3 DNA: TGCGCCAGCAGTCTCCCGGGTCTTTCCTATAGCAATCAGCCCCAGCATTTT

J gene: TRBJ2-3
clone size: NA
V gene: TRBV4-3
D gene: NA
CDR3 protein: CASSQDANGDRSTDTQYF
CDR3 DNA: TGCGCCAGCAGCCAAGACGCGAACGGGGATAGAAGCACAGATACGCAGTATTTT

J gene: TRBJ1-2
clone size: many
V gene: TRBV7-9
D gene: TRBD1
CDR3 protein: CASSLGQGAIYGYTF
CDR3 DNA: TGTGCCAGCAGCTTAGGACAGGGGGCAATCTATGGCTACACCTTC

J gene: TRBJ2-5
clone size: NA
V gene: TRBV15
D gene: TRBD1
CDR3 protein: CATSSWGQGRETQYF
CDR3 DNA: TGTGCCACCAGCAGTTGGGGACAGGGGCGAGAGACCCAGTACTTC

J gene: TRBJ2-5
clone size: NA
V gene: TRBV19
D gene: TRBD1
CDR3 protein: CASSEGQGARETQYF
CDR3 DNA: TGTGCCAGTAGCGAAGGACAGGGGGCCCGGGAGACCCAGTACTTC

J gene: TRBJ1-1
clone size: once
V gene: TRBV10-3
D gene: NA
CDR3 protein: CAISEGANTEAFF
CDR3 DNA: TGTGCCATCAGTGAAGGAGCGAACACTGAAGCTTTCTTT

J gene: TRBJ1-1
clone size: NA
V gene: TRBV30
D gene: TRBD1
CDR3 protein: CAWSEQGFTEAFF
CDR3 DNA: TGTGCCTGGAGTGAACAGGGGTTCACTGAAGCTTTCTTT

J gene: TRBJ1-2
clone size: NA
V gene: TRBV5-4
D gene: NA
CDR3 protein: CASSTGQLPYGYTF
CDR3 DNA: TGTGCCAGCAGCACCGGACAGCTTCCTTATGGCTACACCTTC

J gene: TRBJ2-5
clone size: NA
V gene: TRBV4-1
D gene: TRBD2
CDR3 protein: CASSQGVAGGRLRAQYF
CDR3 DNA: TGCGCCAGCAGCCAAGGTGTAGCGGGGGGCCGACTCAGAGCCCAGTACTTC

J gene: TRBJ1-5
clone size: NA
V gene: TRBV19
D gene: TRBD1
CDR3 protein: CASSRDRNQPQHF
CDR3 DNA: TGTGCCAGTAGTAGGGACAGAAATCAGCCCCAGCATTTT

J gene: TRBJ2-1
clone size: NA
V gene: TRBV9
D gene: TRBD1
CDR3 protein: CASSGRASRGRINEQFF
CDR3 DNA: TGTGCCAGCAGCGGGAGGGCAAGCAGGGGGCGAATCAATGAGCAGTTCTTC

J gene: TRBJ2-2
clone size: NA
V gene: TRBV18
D gene: TRBD1
CDR3 protein: CASSPLQGANTGELFF
CDR3 DNA: TGTGCCAGCTCACCACTACAGGGGGCGAACACCGGGGAGCTGTTTTTT

J gene: TRBJ2-1
clone size: NA
V gene: TRBV19
D gene: TRBD1
CDR3 protein: CASSVGTGIKKLYNEQFF
CDR3 DNA: TGTGCCAGTAGTGTCGGGACAGGAATTAAGAAACTATACAATGAGCAGTTCTTC

J gene: TRBJ2-7
clone size: few
V gene: TRBV4-3
D gene: NA
CDR3 protein: CASSRGAGLSYEQYF
CDR3 DNA: TGCGCCAGCAGCCGGGGCGCCGGGCTGTCCTACGAGCAGTACTTC

J gene: TRBJ2-7
clone size: NA
V gene: TRBV18
D gene: NA
CDR3 protein: CASSPGRPGEQYF
CDR3 DNA: TGTGCCAGCTCACCAGGCAGGCCGGGGGAGCAGTACTTC

J gene: TRBJ1-4
clone size: NA
V gene: TRBV10-3
D gene: TRBD1
CDR3 protein: CAISEQGAANEKLFF
CDR3 DNA: TGTGCCATCAGTGAACAGGGGGCGGCTAATGAAAAACTGTTTTTT

J gene: TRBJ1-1
clone size: NA
V gene: TRBV6-6
D gene: TRBD1
CDR3 protein: CASSSDRDTEAFF
CDR3 DNA: TGTGCCAGCAGTTCGGACAGGGACACTGAAGCTTTCTTT

J gene: TRBJ2-3
clone size: NA
V gene: TRBV6-5
D gene: TRBD2
CDR3 protein: CASSRSGGSTDTQYF
CDR3 DNA: TGTGCCAGCAGTCGTAGCGGGGGAAGCACAGATACGCAGTATTTT

J gene: TRBJ2-7
clone size: NA
V gene: TRBV20-1
D gene: NA
CDR3 protein: CSASSKLEQYF
CDR3 DNA: TGCAGTGCTAGTTCGAAACTCGAGCAGTACTTC

J gene: TRBJ2-3
clone size: NA
V gene: TRBV9
D gene: TRBD2
CDR3 protein: CASSVATTSGGARTDTQYF
CDR3 DNA: TGTGCCAGCAGCGTAGCTACAACTAGCGGGGGGGCACGCACAGATACGCAGTATTTT

J gene: TRBJ2-1
clone size: NA
V gene: TRBV9
D gene: NA
CDR3 protein: CASSVGSLTSYNEQFF
CDR3 DNA: TGTGCCAGCAGCGTAGGAAGCCTAACCTCCTACAATGAGCAGTTCTTC